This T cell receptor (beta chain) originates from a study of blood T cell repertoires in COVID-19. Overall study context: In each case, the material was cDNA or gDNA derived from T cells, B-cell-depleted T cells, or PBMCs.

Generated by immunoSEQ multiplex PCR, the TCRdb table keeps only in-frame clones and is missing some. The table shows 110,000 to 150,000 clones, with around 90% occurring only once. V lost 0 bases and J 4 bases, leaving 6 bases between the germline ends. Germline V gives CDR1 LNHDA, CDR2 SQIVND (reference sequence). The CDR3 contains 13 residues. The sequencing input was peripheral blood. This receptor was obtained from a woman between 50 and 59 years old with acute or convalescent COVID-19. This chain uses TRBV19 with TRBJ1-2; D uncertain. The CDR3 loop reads CASSIEIFYGYTF. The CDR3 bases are TGTGCCAGTAGTATAGAAATCTTCTATGGCTACACCTTC. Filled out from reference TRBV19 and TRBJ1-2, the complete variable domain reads DGGITQSPKYLFRKEGQNVTLSCEQNLNHDAMYWYRQDPGQGLRLIYYSQIVNDFQKGDIAEGYSVSREKKESFPLTVTSAQKNPTAFYLCASSIEIFYGYTFGSGTRLTVV.